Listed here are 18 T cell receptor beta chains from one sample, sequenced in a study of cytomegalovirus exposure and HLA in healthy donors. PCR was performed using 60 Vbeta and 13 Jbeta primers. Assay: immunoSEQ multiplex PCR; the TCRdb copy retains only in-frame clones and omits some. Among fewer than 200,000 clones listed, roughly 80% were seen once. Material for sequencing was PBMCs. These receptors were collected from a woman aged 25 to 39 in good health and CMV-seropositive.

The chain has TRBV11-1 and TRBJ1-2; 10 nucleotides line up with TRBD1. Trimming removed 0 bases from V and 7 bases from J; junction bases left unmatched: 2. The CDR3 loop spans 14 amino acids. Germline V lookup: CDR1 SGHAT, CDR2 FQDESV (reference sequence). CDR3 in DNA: TGTGCCAGCAGCTTAGCCGGGACAGGGGCTGGCTACACCTTC. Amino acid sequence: CASSLAGTGAGYTF.

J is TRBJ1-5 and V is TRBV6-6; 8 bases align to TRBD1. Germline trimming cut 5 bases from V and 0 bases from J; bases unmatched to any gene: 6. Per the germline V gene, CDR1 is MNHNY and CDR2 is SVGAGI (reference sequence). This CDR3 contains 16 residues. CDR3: CASSPSDRGSNQPQHF. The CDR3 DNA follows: TGTGCCAGCAGTCCCTCCGACAGGGGTAGCAATCAGCCCCAGCATTTT.

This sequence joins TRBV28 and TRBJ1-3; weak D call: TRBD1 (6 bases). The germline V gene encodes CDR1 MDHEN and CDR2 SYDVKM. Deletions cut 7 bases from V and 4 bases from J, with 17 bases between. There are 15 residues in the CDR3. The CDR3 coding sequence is TGTGCCAGCATCTCAAGGGGGGGCTCAGGAAACACCATATATTTT. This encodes CASISRGGSGNTIYF.

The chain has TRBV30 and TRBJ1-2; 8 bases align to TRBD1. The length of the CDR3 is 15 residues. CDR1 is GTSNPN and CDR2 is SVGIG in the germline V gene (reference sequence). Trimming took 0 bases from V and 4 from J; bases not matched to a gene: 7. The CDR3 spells CAWSVRRGLRYGYTF. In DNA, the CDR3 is TGTGCCTGGAGTGTACGCAGGGGGCTACGCTATGGCTACACCTTC.

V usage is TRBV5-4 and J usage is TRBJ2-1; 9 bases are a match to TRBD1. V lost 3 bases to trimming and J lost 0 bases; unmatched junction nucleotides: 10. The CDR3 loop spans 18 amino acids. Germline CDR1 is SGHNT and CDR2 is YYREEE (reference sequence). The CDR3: CASSSAGYRGRSYNEQFF. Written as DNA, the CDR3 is TGTGCCAGCAGCTCGGCGGGGTACAGGGGGCGCTCCTACAATGAGCAGTTCTTC.

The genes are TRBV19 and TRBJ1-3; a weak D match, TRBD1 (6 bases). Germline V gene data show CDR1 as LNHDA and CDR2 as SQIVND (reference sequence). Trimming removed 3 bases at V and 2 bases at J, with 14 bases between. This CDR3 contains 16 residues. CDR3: CASSMQTGFPGNTIYF. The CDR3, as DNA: TGTGCCAGTAGTATGCAAACAGGGTTTCCTGGAAACACCATATATTTT.

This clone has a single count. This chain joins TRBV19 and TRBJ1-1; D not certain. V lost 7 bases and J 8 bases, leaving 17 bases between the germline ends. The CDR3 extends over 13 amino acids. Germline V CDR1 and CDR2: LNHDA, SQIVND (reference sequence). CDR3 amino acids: CASKNTPGSEAFF. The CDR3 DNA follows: TGTGCCAGTAAAAACACACCGGGTAGCGAAGCTTTCTTT.

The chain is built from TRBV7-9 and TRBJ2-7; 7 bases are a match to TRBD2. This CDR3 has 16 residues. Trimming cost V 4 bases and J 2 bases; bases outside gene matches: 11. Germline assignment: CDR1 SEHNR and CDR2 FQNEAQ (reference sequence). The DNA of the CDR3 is TGTGCCAGCAGCTCCCAGGGACTAACGCATACCTACGAGCAGTACTTC. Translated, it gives CASSSQGLTHTYEQYF.

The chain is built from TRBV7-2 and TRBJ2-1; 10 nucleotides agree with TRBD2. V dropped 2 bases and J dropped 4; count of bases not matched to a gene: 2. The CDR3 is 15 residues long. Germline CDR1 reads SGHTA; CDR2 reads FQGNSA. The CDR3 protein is CASSLLAGAYNEQFF. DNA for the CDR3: TGTGCCAGCAGCTTACTAGCGGGGGCTTACAATGAGCAGTTCTTC.

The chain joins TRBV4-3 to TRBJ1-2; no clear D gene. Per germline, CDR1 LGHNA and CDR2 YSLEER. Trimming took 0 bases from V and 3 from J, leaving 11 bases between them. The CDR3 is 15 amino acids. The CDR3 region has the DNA TGCGCCAGCAGCCAAGAACCTCGGAGCCACTATGGCTACACCTTC. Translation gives CASSQEPRSHYGYTF.

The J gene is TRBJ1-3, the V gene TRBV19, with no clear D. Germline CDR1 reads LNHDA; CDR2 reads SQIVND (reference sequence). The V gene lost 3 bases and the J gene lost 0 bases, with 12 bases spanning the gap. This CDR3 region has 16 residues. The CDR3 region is CASSMLVSGSGNTIYF. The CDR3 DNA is TGTGCCAGTAGTATGTTGGTTTCGGGCTCTGGAAACACCATATATTTT.

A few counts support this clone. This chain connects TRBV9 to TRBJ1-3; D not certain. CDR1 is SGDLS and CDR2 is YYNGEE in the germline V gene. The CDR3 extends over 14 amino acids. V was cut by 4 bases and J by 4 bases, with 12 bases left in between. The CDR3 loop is CASSPPRGGNTIYF. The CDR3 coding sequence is TGTGCCAGCAGCCCCCCCCGGGGAGGAAACACCATATATTTT.

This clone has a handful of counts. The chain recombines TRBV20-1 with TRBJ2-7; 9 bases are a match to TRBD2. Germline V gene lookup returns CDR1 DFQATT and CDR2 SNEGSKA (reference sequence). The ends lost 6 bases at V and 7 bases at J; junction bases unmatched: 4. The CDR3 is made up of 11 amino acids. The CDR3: CSALAGYEQYF. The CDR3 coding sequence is TGCAGTGCGCTAGCGGGGTATGAGCAGTACTTC.

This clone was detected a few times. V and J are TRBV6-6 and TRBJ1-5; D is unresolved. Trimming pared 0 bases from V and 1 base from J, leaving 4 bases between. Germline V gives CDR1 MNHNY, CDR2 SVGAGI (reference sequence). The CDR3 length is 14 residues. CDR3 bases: TGTGCCAGCAGTTACTCGGGCAGCAATCAGCCCCAGCATTTT. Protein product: CASSYSGSNQPQHF.

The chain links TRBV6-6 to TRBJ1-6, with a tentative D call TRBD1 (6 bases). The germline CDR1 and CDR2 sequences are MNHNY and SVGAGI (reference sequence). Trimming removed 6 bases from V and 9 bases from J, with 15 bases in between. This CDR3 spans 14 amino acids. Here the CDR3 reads CASSTYRAGSPLHF. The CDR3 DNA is TGTGCCAGCAGCACCTACAGGGCAGGTTCACCCCTCCACTTT.

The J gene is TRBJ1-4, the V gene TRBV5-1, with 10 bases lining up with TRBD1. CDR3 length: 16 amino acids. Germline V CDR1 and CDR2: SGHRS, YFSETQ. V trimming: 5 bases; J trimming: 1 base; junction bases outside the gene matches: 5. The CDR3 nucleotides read TGCGCCAGCAGTCCGGGACAGGGGCTAACTAATGAAAAACTGTTTTTT. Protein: CASSPGQGLTNEKLFF.

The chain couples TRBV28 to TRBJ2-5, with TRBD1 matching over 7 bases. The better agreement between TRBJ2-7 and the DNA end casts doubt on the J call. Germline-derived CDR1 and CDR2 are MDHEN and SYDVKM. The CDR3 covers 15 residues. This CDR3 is CASSYLEGARNEQYF. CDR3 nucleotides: TGTGCCAGCAGTTATCTCGAGGGGGCCAGAAACGAGCAGTACTTC.

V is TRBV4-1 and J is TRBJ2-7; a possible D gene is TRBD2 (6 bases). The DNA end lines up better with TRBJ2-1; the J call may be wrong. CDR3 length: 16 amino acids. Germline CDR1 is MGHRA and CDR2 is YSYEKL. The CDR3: CASSQATGLHYNEQFF. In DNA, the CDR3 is TGCGCCAGCAGCCAAGCCACGGGACTCCACTACAATGAGCAGTTCTTC.